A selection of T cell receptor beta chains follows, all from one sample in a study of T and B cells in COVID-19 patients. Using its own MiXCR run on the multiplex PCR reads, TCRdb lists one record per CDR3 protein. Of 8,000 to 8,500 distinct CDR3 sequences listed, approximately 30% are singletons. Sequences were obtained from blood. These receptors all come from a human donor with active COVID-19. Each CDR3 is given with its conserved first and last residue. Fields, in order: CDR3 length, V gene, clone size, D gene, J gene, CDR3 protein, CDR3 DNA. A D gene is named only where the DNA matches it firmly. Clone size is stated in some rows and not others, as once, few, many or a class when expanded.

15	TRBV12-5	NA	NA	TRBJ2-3	CASGSGTDYTDTQYF	TGTGCTAGTGGTTCCGGGACGGACTACACAGATACGCAGTATTTT
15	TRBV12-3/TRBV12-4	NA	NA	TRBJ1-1	CASSAPGGAYTEAFF	TGTGCCAGCAGTGCCCCCGGAGGGGCGTACACTGAAGCTTTCTTT
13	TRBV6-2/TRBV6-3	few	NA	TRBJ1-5	CASSYGVNQPQHF	TGTGCCAGCAGTTATGGGGTCAATCAGCCCCAGCATTTT
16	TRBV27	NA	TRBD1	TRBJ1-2	CASSFTTGLSFYGYTF	TGTGCCAGCAGTTTTACGACAGGGCTTTCCTTCTATGGCTACACCTTC
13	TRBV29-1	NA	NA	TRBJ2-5	CSVVSGDKETQYF	TGCAGCGTTGTGTCAGGTGATAAAGAGACCCAGTACTTC
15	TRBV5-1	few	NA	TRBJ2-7	CASSPSSANGYEQYF	TGCGCCAGCAGCCCCTCTAGCGCGAATGGATACGAGCAGTACTTC
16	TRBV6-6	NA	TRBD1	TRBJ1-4	CASSDPRTGTNEKLFF	TGTGCCAGCAGTGACCCGCGGACAGGTACTAATGAAAAACTGTTTTTT
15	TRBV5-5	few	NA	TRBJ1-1	CASSGAGGARTEAFF	TGTGCCAGCAGCGGGGCTGGAGGGGCGCGGACTGAAGCTTTCTTT
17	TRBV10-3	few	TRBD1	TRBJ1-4	CAISESAGGLPGEKLFF	TGTGCCATCAGTGAGTCCGCAGGGGGCCTGCCGGGTGAAAAACTGTTTTTT
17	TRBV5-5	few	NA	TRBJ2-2	CASSLASAEKYTGELFF	TGTGCCAGCAGCTTGGCCTCGGCAGAAAAATACACCGGGGAGCTGTTTTTT
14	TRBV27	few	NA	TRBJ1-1	CASSLSGLNTEAFF	TGTGCCAGCAGTTTATCTGGGTTGAACACTGAAGCTTTCTTT
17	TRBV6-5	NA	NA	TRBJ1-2	CASSYSTGATFNYGYTF	TGTGCCAGCAGTTACTCAACTGGGGCTACTTTTAACTATGGCTACACCTTC
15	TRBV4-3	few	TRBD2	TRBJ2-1	CASSIGLADYNEQFF	TGCGCCAGCAGCATAGGACTAGCGGACTACAATGAGCAGTTCTTC
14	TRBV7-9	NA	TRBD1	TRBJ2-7	CASSTPGQGYEQYF	TGTGCCAGCAGCACACCGGGACAGGGCTACGAGCAGTACTTC
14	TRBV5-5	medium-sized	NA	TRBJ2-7	CASSLRTLDHEQYF	TGTGCCAGCAGCTTGAGAACACTCGACCACGAGCAGTACTTC
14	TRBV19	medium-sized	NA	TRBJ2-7	CASSTVGQDTEQYF	TGTGCCAGTAGTACCGTTGGGCAGGACACCGAGCAGTACTTC
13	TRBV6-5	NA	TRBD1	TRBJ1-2	CASTDRQAYGYTF	TGTGCCAGTACGGACAGGCAAGCTTATGGCTACACCTTC
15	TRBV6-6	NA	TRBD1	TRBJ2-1	CASSYFQGAYNEQFF	TGTGCCAGCAGTTACTTTCAGGGGGCCTACAATGAGCAGTTCTTC
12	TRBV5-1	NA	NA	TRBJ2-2	CASSLGIGELFF	TGCGCCAGCAGCTTGGGAATAGGGGAGCTGTTTTTT
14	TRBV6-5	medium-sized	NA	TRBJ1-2	CASSSTDLNYGYTF	TGTGCCAGCAGTAGTACGGATTTGAACTATGGCTACACCTTC
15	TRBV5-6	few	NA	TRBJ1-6	CASSLVGGYNSPLHF	TGTGCCAGCAGCTTGGTAGGGGGCTATAATTCACCCCTCCACTTT
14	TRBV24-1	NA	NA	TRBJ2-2	CATSAGENTGELFF	TGTGCCACCAGTGCAGGAGAAAACACCGGGGAGCTGTTTTTT
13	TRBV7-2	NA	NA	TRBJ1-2	CASSRGGVGGYTF	TGTGCCAGCAGCCGCGGCGGGGTAGGGGGCTACACCTTC
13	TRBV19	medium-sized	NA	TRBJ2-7	CASSLPGVYEQYF	TGTGCCAGTAGTCTACCTGGGGTCTACGAGCAGTACTTC
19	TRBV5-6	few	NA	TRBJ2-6	CASRNPVRGPGSGANVLTF	TGTGCCAGCAGGAACCCCGTCAGGGGTCCGGGCTCTGGGGCCAACGTCCTGACTTTC
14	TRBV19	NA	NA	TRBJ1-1	CASSIWGGNTEAFF	TGTGCCAGTAGTATTTGGGGGGGGAACACTGAAGCTTTCTTT
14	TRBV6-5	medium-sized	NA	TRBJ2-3	CASSGGLGTDTQYF	TGTGCCAGCAGTGGGGGACTCGGCACAGATACGCAGTATTTT
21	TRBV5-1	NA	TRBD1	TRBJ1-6	CASSLAPTGGRLHSYNSPLHF	TGCGCCAGCAGCTTGGCCCCGACAGGGGGCAGGCTTCACTCCTATAATTCACCCCTCCACTTT
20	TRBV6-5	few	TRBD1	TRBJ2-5	CASSLGYGDRGMGKQETQYF	TGTGCCAGCAGTCTTGGCTACGGGGACAGAGGGATGGGGAAACAAGAGACCCAGTACTTC
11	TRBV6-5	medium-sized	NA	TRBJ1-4	CASSYSGKLFF	TGTGCCAGCAGTTACTCCGGAAAACTGTTTTTT
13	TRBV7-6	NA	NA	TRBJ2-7	CASRLDTTYEQYF	TGCGCCAGCAGACTGGACACCACCTACGAGCAGTACTTC